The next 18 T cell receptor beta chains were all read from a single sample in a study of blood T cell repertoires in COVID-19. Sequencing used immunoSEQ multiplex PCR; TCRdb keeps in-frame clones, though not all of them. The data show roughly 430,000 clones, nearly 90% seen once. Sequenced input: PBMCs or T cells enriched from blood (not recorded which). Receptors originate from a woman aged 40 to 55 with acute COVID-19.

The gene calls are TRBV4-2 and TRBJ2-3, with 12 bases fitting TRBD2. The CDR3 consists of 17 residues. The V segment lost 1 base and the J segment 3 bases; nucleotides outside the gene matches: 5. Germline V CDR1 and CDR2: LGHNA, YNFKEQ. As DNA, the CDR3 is TGTGCCAGCAGCCAAGTCCCGGGGACTAGCGGGACAGATACGCAGTATTTT. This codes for CASSQVPGTSGTDTQYF.

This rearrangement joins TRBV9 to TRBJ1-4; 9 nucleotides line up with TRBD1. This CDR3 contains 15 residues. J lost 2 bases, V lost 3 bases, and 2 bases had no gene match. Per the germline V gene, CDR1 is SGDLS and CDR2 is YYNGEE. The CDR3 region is CASSATGGTNEKLFF. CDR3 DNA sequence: TGTGCCAGCAGCGCGACAGGGGGGACTAATGAAAAACTGTTTTTT. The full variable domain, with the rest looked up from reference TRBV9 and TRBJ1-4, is DSGVTQTPKHLITATGQRVTLRCSPRSGDLSVYWYQQSLDQGLQFLIQYYNGEERAKGNILERFSAQQFPDLHSELNLSSLELGDSALYFCASSATGGTNEKLFFGSGTQLSVL.

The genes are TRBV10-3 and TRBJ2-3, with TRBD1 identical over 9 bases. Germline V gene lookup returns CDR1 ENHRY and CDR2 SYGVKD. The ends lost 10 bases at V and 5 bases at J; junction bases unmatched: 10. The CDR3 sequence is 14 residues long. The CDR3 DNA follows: TGTGCCACATTTCCGGGACAGGGAAAAGATACGCAGTATTTT. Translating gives CATFPGQGKDTQYF.

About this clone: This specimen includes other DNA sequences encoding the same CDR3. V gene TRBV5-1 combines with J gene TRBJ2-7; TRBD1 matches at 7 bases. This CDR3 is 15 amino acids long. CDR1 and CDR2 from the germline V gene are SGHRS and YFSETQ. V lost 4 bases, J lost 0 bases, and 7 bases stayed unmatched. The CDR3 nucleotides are TGCGCCAGCAGCCCAAGGACAGGTAGCTCCTACGAGCAGTACTTC. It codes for CASSPRTGSSYEQYF.

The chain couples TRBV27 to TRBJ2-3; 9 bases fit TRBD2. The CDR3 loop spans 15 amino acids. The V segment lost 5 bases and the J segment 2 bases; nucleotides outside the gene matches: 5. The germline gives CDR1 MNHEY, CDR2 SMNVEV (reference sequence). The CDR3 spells CASSLRTSATDTQYF. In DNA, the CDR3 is TGTGCCAGCAGTCTACGGACTAGCGCCACAGATACGCAGTATTTT.

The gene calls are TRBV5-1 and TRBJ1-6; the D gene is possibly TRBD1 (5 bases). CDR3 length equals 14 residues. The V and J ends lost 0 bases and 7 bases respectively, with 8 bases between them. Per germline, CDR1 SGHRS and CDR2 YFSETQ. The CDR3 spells CASSLETENSPLHF. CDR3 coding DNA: TGCGCCAGCAGCTTGGAGACAGAAAATTCACCCCTCCACTTT.

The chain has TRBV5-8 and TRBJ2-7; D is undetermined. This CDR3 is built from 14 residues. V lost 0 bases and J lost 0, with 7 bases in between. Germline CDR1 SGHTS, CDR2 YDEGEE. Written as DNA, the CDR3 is TGTGCCAGCAGCTTGGGGCCAGACTCCTACGAGCAGTACTTC. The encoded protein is CASSLGPDSYEQYF.

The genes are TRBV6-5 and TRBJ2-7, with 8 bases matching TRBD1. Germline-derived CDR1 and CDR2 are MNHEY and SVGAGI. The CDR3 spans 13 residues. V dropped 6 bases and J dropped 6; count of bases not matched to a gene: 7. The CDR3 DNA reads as TGTGCCAGCAGGCAGGGGGCATTCCGCGAGCAGTACTTC. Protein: CASRQGAFREQYF.

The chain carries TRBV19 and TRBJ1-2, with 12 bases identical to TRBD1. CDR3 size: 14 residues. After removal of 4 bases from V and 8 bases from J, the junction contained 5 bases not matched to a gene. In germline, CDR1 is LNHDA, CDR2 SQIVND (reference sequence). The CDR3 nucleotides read TGTGCCAGTAGTACAGGGACAGGGGGCTACGGCTACACCTTC. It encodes CASSTGTGGYGYTF.

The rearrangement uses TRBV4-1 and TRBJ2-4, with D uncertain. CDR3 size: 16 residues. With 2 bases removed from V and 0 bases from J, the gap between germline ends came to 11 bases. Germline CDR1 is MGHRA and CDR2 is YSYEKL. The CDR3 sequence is CASSQIGLVAKNIQYF. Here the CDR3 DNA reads TGCGCCAGCAGCCAAATCGGTTTGGTAGCCAAAAACATTCAGTACTTC.

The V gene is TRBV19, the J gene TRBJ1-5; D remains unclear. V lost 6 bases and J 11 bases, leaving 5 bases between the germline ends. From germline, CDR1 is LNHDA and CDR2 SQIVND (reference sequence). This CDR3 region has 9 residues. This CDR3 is CASSLAQHF. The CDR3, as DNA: TGTGCCAGTAGCCTAGCCCAGCATTTT.

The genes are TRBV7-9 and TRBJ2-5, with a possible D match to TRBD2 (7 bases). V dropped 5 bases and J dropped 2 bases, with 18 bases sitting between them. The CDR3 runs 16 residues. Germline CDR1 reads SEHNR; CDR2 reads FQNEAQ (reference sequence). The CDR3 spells CASSTHAGANQETQYF. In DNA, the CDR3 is TGTGCCAGCAGCACCCATGCGGGGGCTAATCAAGAGACCCAGTACTTC.

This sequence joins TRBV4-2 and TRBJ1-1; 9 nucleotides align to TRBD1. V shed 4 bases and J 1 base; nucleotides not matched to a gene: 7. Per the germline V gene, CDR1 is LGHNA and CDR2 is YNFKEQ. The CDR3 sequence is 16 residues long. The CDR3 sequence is CASSPRTGAGNTEAFF. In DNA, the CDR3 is TGTGCCAGCAGCCCAAGGACAGGGGCAGGGAACACTGAAGCTTTCTTT.

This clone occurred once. Here the CDR3 reads CASSSGQLPSYEQYF. The CDR3 region has the DNA TGTGCCAGCAGCTCTGGACAGCTGCCCTCCTACGAGCAGTACTTC. The V gene is TRBV5-4, the J gene TRBJ2-7; TRBD1 might be the D (6 bases). V was shortened by 3 bases and J by 0 bases, with 13 bases between the two germline ends. Germline CDR1 reads SGHNT; CDR2 reads YYREEE (reference sequence). CDR3 size: 15 residues. The full variable domain, with the rest looked up from reference TRBV5-4 and TRBJ2-7, is ETGVTQSPTHLIKTRGQQVTLRCSSQSGHNTVSWYQQALGQGPQFIFQYYREEENGRGNFPPRFSGLQFPNYSSELNVNALELDDSALYLCASSSGQLPSYEQYFGPGTRLTVT.

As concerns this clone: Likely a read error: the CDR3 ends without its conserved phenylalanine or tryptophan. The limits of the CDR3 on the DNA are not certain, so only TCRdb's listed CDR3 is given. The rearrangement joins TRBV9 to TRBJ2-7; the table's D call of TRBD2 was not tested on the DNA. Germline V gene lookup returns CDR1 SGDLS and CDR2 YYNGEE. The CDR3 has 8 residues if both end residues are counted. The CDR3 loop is CAEMGRSL.

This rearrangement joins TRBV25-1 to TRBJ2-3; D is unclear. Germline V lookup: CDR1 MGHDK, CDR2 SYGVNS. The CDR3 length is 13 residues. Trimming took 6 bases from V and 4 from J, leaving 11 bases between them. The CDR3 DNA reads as TGTGCCAGCAGGAGTCTTCATGCAGATACGCAGTATTTT. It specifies CASRSLHADTQYF.

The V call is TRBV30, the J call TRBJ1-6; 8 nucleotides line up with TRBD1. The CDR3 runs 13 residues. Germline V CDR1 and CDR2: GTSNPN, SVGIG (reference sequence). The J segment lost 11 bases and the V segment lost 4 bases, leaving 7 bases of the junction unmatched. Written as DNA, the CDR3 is TGTGCCTGGATCACAGGGGGAGACACACCCCTCCACTTT. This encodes CAWITGGDTPLHF.

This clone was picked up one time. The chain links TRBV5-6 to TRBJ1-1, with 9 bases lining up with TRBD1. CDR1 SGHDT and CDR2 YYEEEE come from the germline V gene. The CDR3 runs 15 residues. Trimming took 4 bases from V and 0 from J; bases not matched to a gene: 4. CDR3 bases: TGTGCCAGCAGCCGACAGGGGGGGTTGAACACTGAAGCTTTCTTT. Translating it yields CASSRQGGLNTEAFF. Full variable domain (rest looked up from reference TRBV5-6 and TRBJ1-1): DAGVTQSPTHLIKTRGQQVTLRCSPKSGHDTVSWYQQALGQGPQFIFQYYEEEERQRGNFPDRFSGHQFPNYSSELNVNALLLGDSALYLCASSRQGGLNTEAFFGQGTRLTVV.